This T cell receptor beta chain was documented in a study of blood T cell repertoires in COVID-19. The CDR3 loop spans 16 amino acids. V was clipped by 6 bases and J by 2 bases, with 18 bases between them. Germline V gene data show CDR1 as MNHNY and CDR2 as SVGAGI (reference sequence). How the authors handled the data: Researchers report that nucleated cell counts were estimated from reference gene primer amplification. Assay: immunoSEQ multiplex PCR; the TCRdb copy retains only in-frame clones and omits some. V and J calls and clone size come straight from that table; D and trimming were deduced from the DNA. The repertoire holds tens of thousands of clones, with roughly 80% as singletons. Those enrolled in Seattle joined during active infection and were followed longitudinally afterward.

The receptor was isolated from a man in his forties or fifties with COVID-19, enrolled during active disease. The chain uses TRBV6-6 and TRBJ2-3; D gene ambiguous. Sequenced sample: peripheral blood. Here the CDR3 reads CASRHQSWSFTDTQYF. The CDR3 DNA reads as TGTGCCAGCAGACACCAATCCTGGTCCTTCACAGATACGCAGTATTTT.